This T cell receptor beta chain was sequenced during a study of cytomegalovirus exposure and HLA in healthy donors. Whole-study results and caveats: What TCR beta sequences reportedly achieved was accurate prediction of HLA-A and HLA-B alleles in most subjects.

This CDR3 has 16 residues. Germline CDR1 reads SNHLY; CDR2 reads FYNNEI. V gave up 2 bases and J gave up 2 bases; unmatched junction bases: 7. It was with 60 Vbeta and 13 Jbeta primers that the PCR ran. Assay: immunoSEQ multiplex PCR; the TCRdb copy retains only in-frame clones and omits some. The sample shows 100,000 to 120,000 clones, less than 80% of them seen only once. Concerning this clone: Its antigen remains unidentified.

The chain couples TRBV2 to TRBJ2-5, with 8 bases identical to TRBD2. The material sequenced was PBMCs. The TCR sequence derives from a man aged 25 to 40 in good health and CMV-seronegative. In nucleotides, the CDR3 is TGTGCCAGCAGTGAACGTCGGGGCGGGGGGCAAGAGACCCAGTACTTC. Protein sequence: CASSERRGGGQETQYF.